The 3 T cell receptor beta chains in this list originate from one sample, sequenced in a study of shared clonotypes between healthy human individuals (dated by TCRdb to 2020 to 2021). CD8 naive samples were CD45RO-negative cells positively selected for CCR7, giving a CD45RA+CCR7+ population that excluded TemRA cells. Libraries came from the immunoSEQ multiplex PCR assay. TCRdb provides this immuneACCESS table in a form limited to in-frame rearrangements. Some clones are lacking; in checked studies, under half of them reflect an unresolved V gene, and why the rest are absent is not known. The sample has about 820,000 clones on record, 92% of them singletons. The ten biggest clones cover about 25% of the sample. Material for sequencing was naive CD8+ T cells sorted from blood. What this sample's cell subset or site label stands for: CD45RA+CCR7+. Receptor source: a man younger than 45 in good health.

The chain uses TRBV15 and TRBJ2-3, with D possibly called TRBD1 or TRBD2 (5 bases each). This CDR3 contains 14 residues. Germline-derived CDR1 and CDR2 are LNHNV and YYDKDF (reference sequence). The V gene lost 3 bases and the J gene lost 6 bases, with 13 bases spanning the gap. CDR3 amino acids: CATSRGENSDTQYF. The CDR3 nucleotides read TGTGCCACCAGCAGGGGGGAGAATAGTGATACGCAGTATTTT.

The rearrangement links TRBV4-1 to TRBJ2-2; 7 bases fit TRBD2. The V gene end was trimmed by 3 bases and the J gene end by 2 bases; junction bases not matched to a gene: 6. The germline V gene encodes CDR1 MGHRA and CDR2 YSYEKL. The CDR3 loop spans 16 amino acids. The CDR3 protein is CASSHFRDYNTGELFF. In DNA, the CDR3 is TGCGCCAGCAGCCATTTCCGGGACTACAACACCGGGGAGCTGTTTTTT.

The CDR3 here is CASSYPRDRVSYEQYF. Here the CDR3 DNA reads TGTGCCAGCAGCTACCCCCGGGACAGGGTCTCCTACGAGCAGTACTTC. This chain uses TRBV7-9 with TRBJ2-7, with 9 bases matching TRBD1. Germline values: CDR1 SEHNR, CDR2 FQNEAQ (reference sequence). The ends lost 4 bases at V and 0 bases at J; junction bases unmatched: 7. CDR3 length: 16 residues.